These T cell receptor beta chains were read from a single sample in a study of T cells in narcolepsy. Generated by immunoSEQ multiplex PCR, the TCRdb table keeps only in-frame clones and is missing some. The table records approximately 40,000 clones, 70% to 90% of them present only once. Material for sequencing was CD45RA- memory CD4+ T cells from PBMCs. These receptors were taken from a human donor with narcolepsy. Both conserved end residues are part of each CDR3. The D gene is left open where the match is weak. Rows may omit the clone size; those that give it use once, few, many or a size class.

>-|TRBV5-1|TRBJ2-1|-
CASSLGSYDEQFF
TGCGCCAGCAGCTTAGGCAGCTACGATGAGCAGTTCTTC
>-|TRBV10-1|TRBJ1-4|TRBD1
CASSDSSGTGVEKLFF
TGCGCCAGCAGTGACAGTTCCGGGACAGGGGTCGAAAAACTGTTTTTT
>once|TRBV2|TRBJ1-1|-
CASSEALGGPAFF
TGTGCCAGCAGTGAAGCGCTGGGAGGGCCGGCTTTCTTT
>-|TRBV18|TRBJ2-6|-
CASRRDSGANVLTF
TGTGCCAGCCGCCGGGACTCTGGGGCCAACGTCCTGACTTTC
>-|TRBV2|TRBJ2-5|TRBD2
CASSEYGGGRQETQYF
TGTGCCAGCAGTGAATATGGCGGGGGAAGACAAGAGACCCAGTACTTC
>-|TRBV11-2|TRBJ2-2|-
CASSRGVGRSVAGELFF
TGTGCCAGCAGCAGGGGGGTGGGGAGGTCGGTGGCCGGGGAGCTGTTTTTT
>-|TRBV11-3|TRBJ1-1|TRBD1
CASSQGLILGQSYTEAFF
TGTGCCAGCAGCCAGGGGTTGATTTTGGGACAGTCTTACACTGAAGCTTTCTTT
>few|TRBV6-4|TRBJ1-6|-
CASSEFEGGSPLHF
TGTGCCAGCAGTGAGTTTGAGGGGGGGTCACCCCTCCACTTT
>-|TRBV27|TRBJ2-2|-
CASSSWTGGNTGELFF
TGTGCCAGCAGTTCCTGGACAGGAGGGAATACCGGGGAGCTGTTTTTT
>once|TRBV29-1|TRBJ1-2|TRBD1
CSVEGDRGNYGYTF
TGCAGCGTCGAGGGGGACAGGGGTAACTATGGCTACACCTTC
>-|TRBV10-3|TRBJ1-1|TRBD1
CAISLGQGEAFF
TGTGCCATCAGTTTAGGACAGGGTGAAGCTTTCTTT
>once|TRBV7-9|TRBJ2-3|TRBD2
CASSGLAGGVDTQYF
TGTGCCAGCAGTGGACTAGCGGGAGGCGTGGATACGCAGTATTTT
>-|TRBV6-6|TRBJ2-1|TRBD2
CASSSSGRSNEQFF
TGTGCCAGCAGTTCTAGCGGGAGGAGTAATGAGCAGTTCTTC
>-|TRBV19|TRBJ2-1|-
CASSVGPRGEQFF
TGTGCCAGTAGTGTGGGGCCCAGGGGTGAGCAGTTCTTC
>few|TRBV6-6|TRBJ2-4|TRBD2
CASSYGGGVPIQYF
TGTGCCAGCAGTTACGGCGGGGGGGTACCCATTCAGTACTTC
>-|TRBV12-5|TRBJ2-2|TRBD1
CASGPGQVNTGELFF
TGTGCTAGTGGACCGGGACAGGTGAACACCGGGGAGCTGTTTTTT
>-|TRBV7-3|TRBJ2-5|-
CASSLNPGMVKGETQYF
TGTGCCAGCAGCTTAAATCCAGGGATGGTGAAAGGAGAGACCCAGTACTTC
>few|TRBV14|TRBJ2-1|-
CASSQATEYNEQFF
TGTGCCAGCAGCCAAGCGACAGAATACAATGAGCAGTTCTTC
>few|TRBV6-5|TRBJ2-7|-
CASSYWGRDEQYF
TGTGCCAGCAGTTATTGGGGGAGAGACGAGCAGTACTTC
>few|TRBV7-9|TRBJ1-2|-
CASSLEAIGYGYTF
TGTGCCAGCAGCTTAGAAGCGATAGGCTATGGCTACACCTTC
>-|TRBV19|TRBJ1-2|-
CASSPGQTSYGYTF
TGTGCCAGTAGCCCGGGACAAACGAGCTATGGCTACACCTTC
>-|TRBV5-6|TRBJ1-1|-
CASSLSGVNTEAFF
TGTGCCAGCAGCTTGTCAGGGGTGAACACTGAAGCTTTCTTT
>-|TRBV18|TRBJ1-5|-
CASSPQDGNQPQHF
TGTGCCAGCTCACCCCAAGATGGCAATCAGCCCCAGCATTTT
>-|TRBV2|TRBJ2-3|-
CASSWKGADGDTQYF
TGTGCCAGCAGTTGGAAAGGGGCGGATGGAGATACGCAGTATTTT
>-|TRBV25-1|TRBJ1-4|-
CASHEKLFF
TGTGCCAGTCATGAAAAACTGTTTTTT
>-|TRBV12-5|TRBJ2-1|TRBD2
CASGLVLGREAYNEQFF
TGTGCTAGTGGTTTGGTACTCGGGCGGGAGGCCTACAATGAGCAGTTCTTC
>-|TRBV25-1|TRBJ1-4|TRBD1
CASSVISGQRNEKLFF
TGTGCCAGCAGTGTAATCTCGGGACAGCGAAATGAAAAACTGTTTTTT
>-|TRBV2|TRBJ2-5|-
CASSEGGQGEETQYF
TGTGCCAGCAGTGAGGGGGGGCAGGGGGAAGAGACCCAGTACTTC
>-|TRBV7-2|TRBJ1-2|TRBD1
CASSLHQGAVYGYTF
TGTGCCAGCAGCTTACACCAGGGGGCCGTCTATGGCTACACCTTC
>-|TRBV27|TRBJ2-4|TRBD1
CASSLGTGTGSAGIQYF
TGTGCCAGCAGTTTAGGAACTGGGACAGGGTCAGCTGGCATTCAGTACTTC